The next 23 T cell receptor beta chains were all read from a single sample in a study of response to subunit inactivated influenza vaccine. MiXCR, applied by TCRdb to the RT-PCR reads, yields one record per CDR3 protein. The sample consists of 540,000 or so distinct CDR3 sequences, around 13% of them appearing once. Material: PBMCs from blood, obtained roughly 46 days after vaccination. These receptors all come from a man over 45 who received an inactivated influenza vaccine.

The chain links TRBV5-1 to TRBJ2-5; 7 bases match TRBD1. This CDR3 contains 15 residues. After removal of 3 bases from V and 5 bases from J, the junction contained 10 bases not matched to a gene. Germline CDR1 SGHRS, CDR2 YFSETQ. CDR3 coding DNA: TGCGCCAGCAGCTCTGGGGACAGCGTCTTGGAGACCCAGTACTTC. Protein sequence: CASSSGDSVLETQYF.

The V and J genes are TRBV20-1 and TRBJ2-7; D could derive from TRBD1 or TRBD2 (5 bases each). Trimming stripped 0 bases from V and 3 bases from J, with 21 bases between. The CDR3 sequence is 17 residues long. Germline-derived CDR1 and CDR2 are DFQATT and SNEGSKA (reference sequence). The chain's CDR3 is CSARDRDPFGGVYEQYF. The CDR3, as DNA: TGCAGTGCTAGAGATCGAGACCCTTTTGGGGGAGTCTACGAGCAGTACTTC.

This clonotype was seen a handful of times. The gene calls are TRBV4-1 and TRBJ2-7, with 7 bases aligning to TRBD1. The V gene end was trimmed by 3 bases and the J gene end by 5 bases; junction bases not matched to a gene: 4. This CDR3 region has 13 residues. The germline gives CDR1 MGHRA, CDR2 YSYEKL. DNA of the CDR3: TGCGCCAGCAGCCATGCCACAGGGGACGAGCAGTACTTC. It yields the protein CASSHATGDEQYF.

With regard to this clonotype: This clone may be a read error of a much larger clone one base away. This chain connects TRBV28 to TRBJ1-5; no definite D call. This CDR3 spans 11 amino acids. Trimming removed 5 bases at V and 7 bases at J, with 6 bases between. The germline CDR1 and CDR2 sequences are MDHEN and SYDVKM. The CDR3 region is CASSPEQPQHF. The CDR3 nucleotides are TGTGCCAGCAGTCCCGAGCAGCCCCAGCATTTT.

The chain couples TRBV5-6 to TRBJ2-2; 7 nucleotides align to TRBD1. With V trimmed by 1 base and J by 0 bases, 3 bases remained unmatched. CDR1 is SGHDT, CDR2 YYEEEE, per germline. The length of the CDR3 is 16 residues. The CDR3 DNA reads TGTGCCAGCAGCTTGCCCGGGACAGCGAACACCGGGGAGCTGTTTTTT. Translating it yields CASSLPGTANTGELFF.

The genes are TRBV6-1 and TRBJ2-2, with TRBD2 as a possible D gene (5 bases). The V end was cut by 3 bases, the J end by 5 bases, with 10 bases between. Germline V gene sequence: CDR1 MNHNS, CDR2 SASEGT. The CDR3 contains 14 residues. CDR3 sequence (DNA): TGTGCCAGCAGTGACGGGATTGTGACCGGGGAGCTGTTTTTT. Its protein product is CASSDGIVTGELFF.

CDR3 DNA: TGTGCCAGCAGCCCTAGAAGGGTAGCGGGGCGCTCCTACGAGCAGTACTTC. Protein sequence: CASSPRRVAGRSYEQYF. The rearrangement links TRBV7-2 to TRBJ2-7; 8 nucleotides match TRBD2. The CDR3 has 17 residues. V shed 5 bases and J 0 bases; nucleotides not matched to a gene: 12. The germline V gene encodes CDR1 SGHTA and CDR2 FQGNSA.

Many counts were recorded for this clonotype. The chain carries TRBV6-1 and TRBJ2-7; 11 positions match TRBD2. The V segment lost 6 bases and the J segment 2 bases; nucleotides outside the gene matches: 3. The germline CDR1 and CDR2 sequences are MNHNS and SASEGT. This CDR3 region has 14 residues. The CDR3 coding sequence is TGTGCCAGCAGCCCACTAGCGGGAGCCTACGAGCAGTACTTC. Encoded protein: CASSPLAGAYEQYF.

This clonotype was counted ten times or more. The chain uses TRBV4-3 and TRBJ2-3; 7 bases align to TRBD2. This CDR3 contains 17 residues. The V gene end was trimmed by 0 bases and the J gene end by 5 bases; junction bases not matched to a gene: 11. Germline V gene lookup returns CDR1 LGHNA and CDR2 YSLEER. As DNA, the CDR3 is TGCGCCAGCAGCCAAGAGGGGAGCACTAGCGCGCAAGATACGCAGTATTTT. It specifies CASSQEGSTSAQDTQYF.

There are many counts of this clonotype. J is TRBJ2-5 and V is TRBV29-1, with TRBD2 identical over 10 bases. CDR3 length: 13 amino acids. J gave up 10 bases and V 6 bases, and 11 bases lay outside the gene matches. Germline CDR1 is SQVTM and CDR2 is ANQGSEA. The DNA of the CDR3 is TGCAGCGTGAAACGGACTAGCGGAGGCGGCCAGTACTTC. It yields the protein CSVKRTSGGGQYF.

The genes are TRBV5-1 and TRBJ2-6, with D unresolved. The CDR3 is 16 amino acids. CDR1 and CDR2 (germline): SGHRS, YFSETQ. The V and J ends lost 6 bases and 0 bases respectively, with 13 bases between them. CDR3 coding DNA: TGCGCCAGCACCACCCAGGTGGCCTCTGGGGCCAACGTCCTGACTTTC. Protein sequence: CASTTQVASGANVLTF. The full variable domain, rest sourced from reference TRBV5-1 and TRBJ2-6, is KAGVTQTPRYLIKTRGQQVTLSCSPISGHRSVSWYQQTPGQGLQFLFEYFSETQRNKGNFPGRFSGRQFSNSRSEMNVSTLELGDSALYLCASTTQVASGANVLTFGAGSRLTVL.

This clonotype was recorded at least ten times. The rearrangement uses TRBV5-1 and TRBJ2-1; 9 bases fit TRBD2. The CDR3 contains 18 residues. V dropped 0 bases and J dropped 2; count of bases not matched to a gene: 9. The V gene's germline CDR1 is SGHRS and CDR2 YFSETQ. The CDR3 DNA follows: TGCGCCAGCAGCTTGGACCCCTTGGCGGGGGGGACCTACAATGAGCAGTTCTTC. Protein product: CASSLDPLAGGTYNEQFF.

This clonotype was counted a few times. The chain links TRBV7-9 to TRBJ2-7, with 15 bases fitting TRBD2. The CDR3 spans 15 residues. Losses at the gene ends were 4 bases for V and 6 bases for J; bases not matched to a gene: 4. Germline CDR1 SEHNR, CDR2 FQNEAQ (reference sequence). CDR3 in DNA: TGTGCCAGCAGCTACGGGACTAGCGGGAGGAGCGAGCAGTACTTC. This encodes CASSYGTSGRSEQYF.

This clonotype came up many times. The chain employs TRBV20-1 and TRBJ2-5; D not resolved. V was clipped by 6 bases and J by 1 base, with 12 bases between them. This CDR3 has 13 amino acids. The germline V gene has CDR1 DFQATT and CDR2 SNEGSKA (reference sequence). The CDR3 sequence: CSARTLGQETQYF. The CDR3 DNA sequence: TGCAGTGCGAGAACTTTGGGCCAAGAGACCCAGTACTTC.

The J gene is TRBJ2-3, the V gene TRBV6-5; 8 bases line up with TRBD2. The CDR3 spans 16 residues. Germline V gene sequence: CDR1 MNHEY, CDR2 SVGAGI. Unmatched junction bases numbered 10, after V lost 1 base and J lost 7 bases. The CDR3 nucleotides read TGTGCCAGCAGTTACTGGATCGGGGGGGGCGGTTATACGCAGTATTTT. Amino acids: CASSYWIGGGGYTQYF.

The chain carries TRBV5-6 and TRBJ2-7, with 9 nucleotides matching TRBD1. V gave up 2 bases and J gave up 7 bases; unmatched junction bases: 4. CDR1 and CDR2 from the germline V gene are SGHDT and YYEEEE. The CDR3 is 13 residues long. The CDR3 spells CASSFGTGREQYF. The CDR3 nucleotides are TGTGCCAGCAGCTTTGGGACAGGGAGGGAGCAGTACTTC.

The J gene is TRBJ2-4, the V gene TRBV20-1, with D maybe TRBD1 (7 bases). The CDR3 extends over 15 amino acids. Germline CDR1 DFQATT, CDR2 SNEGSKA (reference sequence). V was pared by 2 bases and J by 1 base, with 12 bases between. The CDR3 loop is CSARSGGLAKNIQYF. CDR3 nucleotide sequence: TGCAGTGCTAGATCAGGGGGGCTGGCCAAAAACATTCAGTACTTC.

This clonotype turned up a few times. CDR3 region: CASSQWGLAMADTQYF. The CDR3, as DNA: TGCGCCAGCAGCCAGTGGGGACTAGCGATGGCAGATACGCAGTATTTT. The genes are TRBV4-3 and TRBJ2-3, with 10 bases aligning to TRBD2. The CDR3 length is 16 residues. After removal of 3 bases from V and 4 bases from J, the junction contained 7 bases not matched to a gene. CDR1 and CDR2 (germline): LGHNA, YSLEER.

The gene calls are TRBV2 and TRBJ2-7; 7 nucleotides agree with TRBD1. The CDR3 loop spans 13 amino acids. The V gene's germline CDR1 is SNHLY and CDR2 FYNNEI. The J segment lost 5 bases and the V segment lost 6 bases, leaving 7 bases of the junction unmatched. The CDR3 region is CASRRQGGNEQYF. The CDR3 bases are TGTGCCAGCAGGCGACAGGGCGGCAACGAGCAGTACTTC.

This clonotype turned up a few times. The chain combines TRBV7-2 with TRBJ2-3; TRBD2 might be the D (5 bases). The V and J ends lost 4 bases and 12 bases respectively, with 14 bases between them. The CDR3 sequence is 12 residues long. The V gene's germline CDR1 is SGHTA and CDR2 FQGNSA. DNA of the CDR3: TGTGCCAGCAGCTATCCCGGAGGCCCTCAGTATTTT. Translation gives CASSYPGGPQYF.

As regards this clonotype: Germline and junction disagree at one end, which may indicate a read error. The V gene is TRBV11-3, the J gene TRBJ2-1; 11 nucleotides line up with TRBD2. CDR3 length equals 15 residues. Germline values: CDR1 SGHNT, CDR2 YENEEA. The CDR3 sequence is CASSLDLAGGNEQSF. The CDR3 DNA reads TGTGCCAGCAGCTTAGACCTAGCGGGGGGCAATGAGCAGTCCTTC.

This chain links TRBV7-6 with TRBJ2-1, with no clear D. The germline V and J ends were trimmed by 0 bases and 2 bases, with 8 bases remaining between them. The CDR3 has 15 residues. CDR1 and CDR2 (germline): SGHVS, FNYEAQ. The CDR3 nucleotides read TGTGCCAGCAGCTTAGCAGATGTAACCTACAATGAGCAGTTCTTC. It yields the protein CASSLADVTYNEQFF.

V and J are TRBV7-9 and TRBJ2-6; no clear D. There are 17 residues in the CDR3. Germline CDR1 SEHNR, CDR2 FQNEAQ (reference sequence). Deletions cut 5 bases from V and 0 bases from J, with 14 bases between. The CDR3 here is CASSVPGWSSGANVLTF. The CDR3 DNA is TGTGCCAGCAGCGTCCCTGGGTGGAGCTCTGGGGCCAACGTCCTGACTTTC.